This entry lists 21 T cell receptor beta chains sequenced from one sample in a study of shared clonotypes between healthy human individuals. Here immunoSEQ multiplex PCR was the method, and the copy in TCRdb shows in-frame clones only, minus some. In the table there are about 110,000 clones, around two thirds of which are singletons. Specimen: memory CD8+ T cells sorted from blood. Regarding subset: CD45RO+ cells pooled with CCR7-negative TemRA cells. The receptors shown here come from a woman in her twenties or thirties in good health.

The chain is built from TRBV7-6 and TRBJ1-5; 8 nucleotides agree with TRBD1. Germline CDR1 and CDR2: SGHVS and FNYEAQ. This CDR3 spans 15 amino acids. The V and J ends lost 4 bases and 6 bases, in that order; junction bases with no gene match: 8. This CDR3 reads CASSSRQGPRQPQHF. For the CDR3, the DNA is TGTGCCAGCAGCTCTCGACAGGGGCCTCGTCAGCCCCAGCATTTT.

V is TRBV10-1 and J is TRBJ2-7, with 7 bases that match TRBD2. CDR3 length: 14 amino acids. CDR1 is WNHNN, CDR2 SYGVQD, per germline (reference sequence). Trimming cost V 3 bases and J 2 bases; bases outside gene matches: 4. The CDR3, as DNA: TGCGCCAGCAGTGATGCAGGACTAGCCTACGAGCAGTACTTC. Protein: CASSDAGLAYEQYF.

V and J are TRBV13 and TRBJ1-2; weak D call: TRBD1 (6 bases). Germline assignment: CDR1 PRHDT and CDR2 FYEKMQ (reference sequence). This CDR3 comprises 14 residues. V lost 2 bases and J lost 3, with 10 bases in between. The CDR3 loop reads CASSLQGLDYGYTF. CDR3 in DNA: TGTGCCAGCAGCTTACAGGGGTTGGACTATGGCTACACCTTC.

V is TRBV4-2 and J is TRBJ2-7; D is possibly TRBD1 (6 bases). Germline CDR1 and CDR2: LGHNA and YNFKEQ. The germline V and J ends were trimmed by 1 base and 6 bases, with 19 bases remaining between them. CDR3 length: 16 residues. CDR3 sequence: CASSQVLRQGISEQYF. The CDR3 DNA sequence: TGTGCCAGCAGCCAAGTGCTTCGTCAGGGGATATCCGAGCAGTACTTC.

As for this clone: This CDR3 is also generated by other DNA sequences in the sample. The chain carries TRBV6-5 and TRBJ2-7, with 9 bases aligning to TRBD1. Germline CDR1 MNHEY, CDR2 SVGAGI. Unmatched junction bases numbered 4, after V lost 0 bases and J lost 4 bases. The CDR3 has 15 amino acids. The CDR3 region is CASSYSGQGSYEQYF. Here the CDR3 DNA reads TGTGCCAGCAGTTACTCGGGACAGGGCAGTTACGAGCAGTACTTC.

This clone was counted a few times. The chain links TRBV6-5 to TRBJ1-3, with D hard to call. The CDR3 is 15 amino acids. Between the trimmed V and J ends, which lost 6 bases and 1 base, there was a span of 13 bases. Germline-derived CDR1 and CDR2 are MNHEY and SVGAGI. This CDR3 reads CASRDERMSGNTIYF. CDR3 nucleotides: TGTGCCAGCAGAGACGAACGGATGTCTGGAAACACCATATATTTT.

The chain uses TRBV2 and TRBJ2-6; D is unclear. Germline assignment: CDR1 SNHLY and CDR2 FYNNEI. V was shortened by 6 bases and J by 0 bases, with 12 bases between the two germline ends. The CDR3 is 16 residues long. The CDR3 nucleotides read TGTGCCAGCAGCCGCAGACGGATCTCTGGGGCCAACGTCCTGACTTTC. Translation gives CASSRRRISGANVLTF.

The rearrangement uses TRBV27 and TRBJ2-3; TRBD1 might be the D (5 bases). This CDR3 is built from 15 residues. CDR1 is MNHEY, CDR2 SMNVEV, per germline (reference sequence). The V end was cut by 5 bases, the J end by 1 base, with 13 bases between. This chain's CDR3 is CASSHLVGGTDTQYF. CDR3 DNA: TGTGCCAGCAGTCACCTAGTAGGGGGCACAGATACGCAGTATTTT.

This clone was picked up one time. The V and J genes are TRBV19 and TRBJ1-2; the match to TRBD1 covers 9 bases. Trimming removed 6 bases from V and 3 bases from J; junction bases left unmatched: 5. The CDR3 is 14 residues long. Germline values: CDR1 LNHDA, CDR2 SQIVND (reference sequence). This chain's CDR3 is CASSRTGADYGYTF. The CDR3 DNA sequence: TGTGCCAGTAGCCGGACAGGGGCGGACTATGGCTACACCTTC.

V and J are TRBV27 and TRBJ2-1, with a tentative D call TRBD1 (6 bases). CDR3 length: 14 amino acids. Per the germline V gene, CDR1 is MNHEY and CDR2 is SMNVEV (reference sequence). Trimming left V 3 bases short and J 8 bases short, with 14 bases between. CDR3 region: CASSLPTGVDEQFF. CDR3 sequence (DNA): TGTGCCAGCAGTTTGCCGACAGGCGTGGATGAGCAGTTCTTC.

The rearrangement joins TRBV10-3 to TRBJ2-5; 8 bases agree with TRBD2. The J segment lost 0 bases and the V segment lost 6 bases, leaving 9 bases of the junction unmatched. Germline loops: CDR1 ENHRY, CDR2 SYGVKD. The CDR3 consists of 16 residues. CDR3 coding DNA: TGTGCCATCAGCGAAATAGCGGGGTGGGACCAAGAGACCCAGTACTTC. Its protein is CAISEIAGWDQETQYF.

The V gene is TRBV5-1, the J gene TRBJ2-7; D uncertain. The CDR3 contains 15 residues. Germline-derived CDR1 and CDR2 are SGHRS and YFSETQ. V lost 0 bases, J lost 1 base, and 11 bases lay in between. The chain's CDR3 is CASSLGAGRSYEQYF. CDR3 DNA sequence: TGCGCCAGCAGCTTGGGGGCCGGGCGGTCCTACGAGCAGTACTTC.

The chain's CDR3 is CAISEATAAYEQYF. CDR3 bases: TGTGCCATCAGTGAGGCAACGGCGGCCTACGAGCAGTACTTC. This chain uses TRBV10-3 with TRBJ2-7; D gene ambiguous. The germline CDR1 and CDR2 sequences are ENHRY and SYGVKD. V lost 2 bases, J lost 2 bases, and 10 bases lay in between. The CDR3 sequence is 14 residues long.

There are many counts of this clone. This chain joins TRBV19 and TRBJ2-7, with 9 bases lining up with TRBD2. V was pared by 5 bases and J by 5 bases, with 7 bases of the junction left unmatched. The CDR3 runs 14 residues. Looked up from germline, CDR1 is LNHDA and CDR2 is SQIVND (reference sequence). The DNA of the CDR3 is TGTGCCAGTAGTTTAGCGGGAGTACTGGACGAGCAGTACTTC. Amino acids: CASSLAGVLDEQYF.

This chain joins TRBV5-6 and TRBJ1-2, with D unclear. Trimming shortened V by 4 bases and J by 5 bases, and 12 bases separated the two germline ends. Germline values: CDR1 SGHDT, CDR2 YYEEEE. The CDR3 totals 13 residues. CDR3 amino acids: CASSAGSAYGYTF. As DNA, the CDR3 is TGTGCCAGCAGCGCCGGTTCCGCATATGGCTACACCTTC.

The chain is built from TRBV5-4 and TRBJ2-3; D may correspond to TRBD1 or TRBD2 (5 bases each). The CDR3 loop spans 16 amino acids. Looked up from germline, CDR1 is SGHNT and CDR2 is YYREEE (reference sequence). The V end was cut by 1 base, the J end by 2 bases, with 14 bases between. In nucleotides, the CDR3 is TGTGCCAGCAGCTTGATGGGGCGGGCCCCCACAGATACGCAGTATTTT. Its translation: CASSLMGRAPTDTQYF.

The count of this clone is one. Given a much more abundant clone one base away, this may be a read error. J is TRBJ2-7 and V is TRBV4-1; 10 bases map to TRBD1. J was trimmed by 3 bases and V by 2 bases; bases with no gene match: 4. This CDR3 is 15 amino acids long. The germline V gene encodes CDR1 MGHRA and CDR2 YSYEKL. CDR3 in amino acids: CASSQSGTGVYEQYF. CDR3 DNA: TGCGCCAGCAGCCAATCCGGGACAGGGGTCTACGAGCAGTACTTC.

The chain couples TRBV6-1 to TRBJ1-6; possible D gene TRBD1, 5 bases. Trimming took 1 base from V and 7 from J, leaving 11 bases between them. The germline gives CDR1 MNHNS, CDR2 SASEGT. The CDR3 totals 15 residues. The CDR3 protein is CASSEVGGDNSPLHF. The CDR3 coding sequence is TGTGCCAGCAGTGAAGTTGGCGGGGACAATTCACCCCTCCACTTT.

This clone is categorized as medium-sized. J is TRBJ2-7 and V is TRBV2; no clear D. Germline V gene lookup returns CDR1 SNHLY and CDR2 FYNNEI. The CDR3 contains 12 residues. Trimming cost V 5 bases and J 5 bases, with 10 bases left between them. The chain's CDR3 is CASSPSSHEQYF. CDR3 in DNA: TGTGCCAGCAGTCCCTCGAGCCACGAGCAGTACTTC.

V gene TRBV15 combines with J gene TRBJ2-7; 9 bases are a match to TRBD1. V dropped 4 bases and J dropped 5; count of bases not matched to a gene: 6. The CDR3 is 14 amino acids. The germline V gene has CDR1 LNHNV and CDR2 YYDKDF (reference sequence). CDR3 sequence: CATSKGQGSNEQYF. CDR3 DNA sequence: TGTGCCACCAGCAAAGGACAGGGGTCGAACGAGCAGTACTTC.

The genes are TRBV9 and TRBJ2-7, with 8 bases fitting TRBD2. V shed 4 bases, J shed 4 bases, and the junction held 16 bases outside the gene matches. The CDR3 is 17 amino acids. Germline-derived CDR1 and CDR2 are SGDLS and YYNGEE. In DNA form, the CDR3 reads TGTGCCAGCAGCCCACACACAACCGCCCGGGGGGGTTACGAGCAGTACTTC. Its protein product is CASSPHTTARGGYEQYF.